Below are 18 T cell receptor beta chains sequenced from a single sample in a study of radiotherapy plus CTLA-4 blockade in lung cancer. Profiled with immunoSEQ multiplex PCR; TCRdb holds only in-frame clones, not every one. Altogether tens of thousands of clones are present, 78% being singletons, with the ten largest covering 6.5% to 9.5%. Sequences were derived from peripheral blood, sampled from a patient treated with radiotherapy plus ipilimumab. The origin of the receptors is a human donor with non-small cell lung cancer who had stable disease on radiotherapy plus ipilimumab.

The CDR3 sequence is CASSVAIFNYGYTF. The CDR3 DNA reads TGTGCCAGCAGCGTAGCGATTTTTAACTATGGCTACACCTTC. The V and J genes are TRBV9 and TRBJ1-2; D unclear. The CDR3 consists of 14 residues. Germline lookup yields CDR1 SGDLS and CDR2 YYNGEE. V lost 0 bases, J lost 1 base, and 7 bases lay in between.

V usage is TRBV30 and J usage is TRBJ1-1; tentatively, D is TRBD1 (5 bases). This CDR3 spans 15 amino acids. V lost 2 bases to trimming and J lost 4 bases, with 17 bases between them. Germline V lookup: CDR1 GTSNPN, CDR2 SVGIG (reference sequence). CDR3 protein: CAWSRVRGLSTEAFF. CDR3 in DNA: TGTGCCTGGAGTAGGGTACGGGGGTTGAGCACTGAAGCTTTCTTT.

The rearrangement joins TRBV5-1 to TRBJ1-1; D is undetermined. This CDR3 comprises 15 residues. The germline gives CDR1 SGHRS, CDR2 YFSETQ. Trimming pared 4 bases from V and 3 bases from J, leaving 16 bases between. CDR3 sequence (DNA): TGCGCCAGCAGCGCAGGAAATTACGGGGACACTGAAGCTTTCTTT. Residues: CASSAGNYGDTEAFF. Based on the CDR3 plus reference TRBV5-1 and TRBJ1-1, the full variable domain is KAGVTQTPRYLIKTRGQQVTLSCSPISGHRSVSWYQQTPGQGLQFLFEYFSETQRNKGNFPGRFSGRQFSNSRSEMNVSTLELGDSALYLCASSAGNYGDTEAFFGQGTRLTVV.

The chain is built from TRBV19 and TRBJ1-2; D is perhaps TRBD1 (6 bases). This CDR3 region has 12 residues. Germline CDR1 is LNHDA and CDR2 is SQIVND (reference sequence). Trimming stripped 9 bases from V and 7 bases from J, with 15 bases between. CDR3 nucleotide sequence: TGTGCCAGCCGGCTCAGGGGCGGTGGCTACACCTTC. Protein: CASRLRGGGYTF.

CDR3 DNA sequence: TGTGCCAGCAGCTTGGGTCCAGAGGAAGGTGGCTACACCTTC. Protein: CASSLGPEEGGYTF. The V gene is TRBV7-2, the J gene TRBJ1-2, with D unclear. CDR3 size: 14 residues. Germline V gene lookup returns CDR1 SGHTA and CDR2 FQGNSA. The germline V and J ends were trimmed by 3 bases and 7 bases, with 15 bases remaining between them.

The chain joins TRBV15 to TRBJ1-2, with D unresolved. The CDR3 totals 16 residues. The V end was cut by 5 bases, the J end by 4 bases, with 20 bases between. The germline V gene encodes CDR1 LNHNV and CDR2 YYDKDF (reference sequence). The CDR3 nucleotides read TGTGCCACCAGCTCCCTGGAGCGACTCTCCTTCTATGGCTACACCTTC. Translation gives CATSSLERLSFYGYTF.

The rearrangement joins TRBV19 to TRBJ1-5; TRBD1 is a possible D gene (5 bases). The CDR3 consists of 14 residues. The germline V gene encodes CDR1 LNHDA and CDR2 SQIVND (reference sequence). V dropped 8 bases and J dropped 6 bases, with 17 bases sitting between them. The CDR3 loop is CASAGPRGGQPQHF. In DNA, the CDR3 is TGTGCCAGTGCAGGGCCCCGAGGAGGTCAGCCCCAGCATTTT.

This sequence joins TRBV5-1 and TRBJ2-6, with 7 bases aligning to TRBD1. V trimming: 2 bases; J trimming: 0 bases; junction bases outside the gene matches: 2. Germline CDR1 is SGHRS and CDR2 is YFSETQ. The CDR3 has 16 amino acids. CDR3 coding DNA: TGCGCCAGCAGCTTCAACAGGGGCTCTGGGGCCAACGTCCTGACTTTC. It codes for CASSFNRGSGANVLTF.

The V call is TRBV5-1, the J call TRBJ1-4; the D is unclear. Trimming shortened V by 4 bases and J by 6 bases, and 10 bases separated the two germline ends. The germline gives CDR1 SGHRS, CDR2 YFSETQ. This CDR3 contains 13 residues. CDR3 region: CASSPRTDEKLFF. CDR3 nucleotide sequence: TGCGCCAGCAGCCCTCGGACGGATGAAAAACTGTTTTTT.

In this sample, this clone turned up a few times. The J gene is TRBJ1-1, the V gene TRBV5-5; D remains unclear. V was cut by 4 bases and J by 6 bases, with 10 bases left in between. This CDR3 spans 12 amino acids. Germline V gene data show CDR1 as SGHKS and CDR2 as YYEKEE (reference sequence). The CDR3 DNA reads TGTGCCAGCAGCCTGAGGCCAGCTGAAGCTTTCTTT. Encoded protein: CASSLRPAEAFF.

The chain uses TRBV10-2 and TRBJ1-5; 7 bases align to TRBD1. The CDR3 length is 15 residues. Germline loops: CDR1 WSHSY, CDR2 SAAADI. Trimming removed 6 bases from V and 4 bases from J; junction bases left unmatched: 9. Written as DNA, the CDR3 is TGCGCCAGCAGGGATCGACAGGGTTTGAATCAGCCCCAGCATTTT. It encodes CASRDRQGLNQPQHF.

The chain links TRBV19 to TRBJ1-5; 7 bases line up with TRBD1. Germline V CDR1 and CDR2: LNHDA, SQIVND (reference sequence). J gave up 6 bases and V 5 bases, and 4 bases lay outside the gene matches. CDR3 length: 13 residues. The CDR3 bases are TGTGCCAGTAGTGGGACAGCCAGTCAGCCCCAGCATTTT. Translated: CASSGTASQPQHF.

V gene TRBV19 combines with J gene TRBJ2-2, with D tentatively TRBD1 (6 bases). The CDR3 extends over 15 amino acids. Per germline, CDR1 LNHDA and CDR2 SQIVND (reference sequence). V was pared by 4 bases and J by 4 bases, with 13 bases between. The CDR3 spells CASSTRDTPTGELFF. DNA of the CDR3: TGTGCCAGTAGTACCCGGGACACCCCCACCGGGGAGCTGTTTTTT.

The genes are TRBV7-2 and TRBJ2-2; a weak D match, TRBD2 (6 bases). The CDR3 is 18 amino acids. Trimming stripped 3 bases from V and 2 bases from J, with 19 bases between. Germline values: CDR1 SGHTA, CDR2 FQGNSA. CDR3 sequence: CASSFYGTGTANTGELFF. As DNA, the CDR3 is TGTGCCAGCAGCTTTTACGGGACCGGGACTGCCAACACCGGGGAGCTGTTTTTT.

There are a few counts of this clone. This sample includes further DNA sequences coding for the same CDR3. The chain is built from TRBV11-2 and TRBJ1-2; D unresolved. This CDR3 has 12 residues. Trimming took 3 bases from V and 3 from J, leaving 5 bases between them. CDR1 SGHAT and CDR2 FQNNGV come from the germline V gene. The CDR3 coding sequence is TGTGCCAGCAGCTTGGGGTACTATGGCTACACCTTC. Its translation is CASSLGYYGYTF.

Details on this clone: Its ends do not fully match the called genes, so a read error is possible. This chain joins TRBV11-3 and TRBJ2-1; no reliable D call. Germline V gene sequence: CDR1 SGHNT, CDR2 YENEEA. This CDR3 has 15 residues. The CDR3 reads CASSLGTFSDNEQFF. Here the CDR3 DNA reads TGTGCCAGCAGCTTAGGAACCTTCTCCGACAATGAGCAGTTCTTC.

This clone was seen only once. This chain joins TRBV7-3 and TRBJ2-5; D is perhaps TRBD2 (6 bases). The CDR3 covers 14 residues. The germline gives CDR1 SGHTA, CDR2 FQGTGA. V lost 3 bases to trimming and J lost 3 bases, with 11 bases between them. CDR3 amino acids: CASSLGSGKETQYF. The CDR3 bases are TGTGCCAGCAGCTTGGGTAGCGGCAAAGAGACCCAGTACTTC.

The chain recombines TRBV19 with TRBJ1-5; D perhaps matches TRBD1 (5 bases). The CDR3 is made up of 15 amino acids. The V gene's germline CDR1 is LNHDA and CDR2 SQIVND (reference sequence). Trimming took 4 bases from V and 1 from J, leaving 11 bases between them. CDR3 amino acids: CASSTGRRSNQPQHF. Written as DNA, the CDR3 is TGTGCCAGTAGTACGGGACGAAGAAGCAATCAGCCCCAGCATTTT. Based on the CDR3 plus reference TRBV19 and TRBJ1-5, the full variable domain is DGGITQSPKYLFRKEGQNVTLSCEQNLNHDAMYWYRQDPGQGLRLIYYSQIVNDFQKGDIAEGYSVSREKKESFPLTVTSAQKNPTAFYLCASSTGRRSNQPQHFGDGTRLSIL.